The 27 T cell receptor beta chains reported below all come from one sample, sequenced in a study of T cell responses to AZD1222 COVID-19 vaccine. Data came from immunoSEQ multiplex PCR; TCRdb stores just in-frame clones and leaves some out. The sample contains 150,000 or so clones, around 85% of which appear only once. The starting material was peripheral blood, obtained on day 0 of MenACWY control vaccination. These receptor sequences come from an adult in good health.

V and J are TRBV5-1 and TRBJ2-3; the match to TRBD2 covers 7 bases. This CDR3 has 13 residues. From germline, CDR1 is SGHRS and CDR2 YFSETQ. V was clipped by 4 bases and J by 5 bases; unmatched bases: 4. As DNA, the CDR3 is TGCGCCAGCAGCAGGACTAGTGGAGATACGCAGTATTTT. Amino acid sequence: CASSRTSGDTQYF.

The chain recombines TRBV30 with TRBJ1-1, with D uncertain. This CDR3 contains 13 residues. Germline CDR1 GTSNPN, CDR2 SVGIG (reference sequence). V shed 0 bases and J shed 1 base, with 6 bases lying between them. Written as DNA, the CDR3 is TGTGCCTGGAGTGTTCGGGGGAACACTGAAGCTTTCTTT. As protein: CAWSVRGNTEAFF.

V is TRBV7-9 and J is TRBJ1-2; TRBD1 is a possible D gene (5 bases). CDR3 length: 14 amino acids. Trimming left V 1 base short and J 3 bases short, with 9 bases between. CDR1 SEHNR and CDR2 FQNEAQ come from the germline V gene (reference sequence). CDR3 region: CASSLDGGDYGYTF. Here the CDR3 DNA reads TGTGCCAGCAGCTTAGACGGGGGTGACTATGGCTACACCTTC. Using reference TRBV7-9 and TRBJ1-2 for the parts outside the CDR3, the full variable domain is DTGVSQNPRHKITKRGQNVTFRCDPISEHNRLYWYRQTLGQGPEFLTYFQNEAQLEKSRLLSDRFSAERPKGSFSTLEIQRTEQGDSAMYLCASSLDGGDYGYTFGSGTRLTVV.

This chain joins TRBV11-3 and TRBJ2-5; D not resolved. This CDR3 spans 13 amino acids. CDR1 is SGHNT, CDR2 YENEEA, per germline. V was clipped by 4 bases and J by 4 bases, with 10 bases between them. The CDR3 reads CASSSRHTETQYF. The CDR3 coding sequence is TGTGCCAGCAGCTCGCGGCATACAGAGACCCAGTACTTC.

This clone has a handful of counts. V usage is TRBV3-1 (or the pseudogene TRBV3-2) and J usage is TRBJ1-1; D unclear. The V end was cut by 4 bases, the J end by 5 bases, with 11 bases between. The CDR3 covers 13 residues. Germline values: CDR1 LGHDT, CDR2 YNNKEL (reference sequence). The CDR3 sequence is CASSPGLFTEAFF. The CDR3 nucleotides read TGTGCCAGCAGCCCGGGCCTTTTTACTGAAGCTTTCTTT.

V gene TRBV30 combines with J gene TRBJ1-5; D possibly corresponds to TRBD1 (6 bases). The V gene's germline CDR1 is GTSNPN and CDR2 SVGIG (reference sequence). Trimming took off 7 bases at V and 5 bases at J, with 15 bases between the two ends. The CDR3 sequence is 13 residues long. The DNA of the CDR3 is TGTGCCTCACAGGGTTCTGGCGATCAGCCCCAGCATTTT. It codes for CASQGSGDQPQHF. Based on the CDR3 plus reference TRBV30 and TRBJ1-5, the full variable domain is SQTIHQWPATLVQPVGSPLSLECTVEGTSNPNLYWYRQAAGRGLQLLFYSVGIGQISSEVPQNLSASRPQDRQFILSSKKLLLSDSGFYLCASQGSGDQPQHFGDGTRLSIL.

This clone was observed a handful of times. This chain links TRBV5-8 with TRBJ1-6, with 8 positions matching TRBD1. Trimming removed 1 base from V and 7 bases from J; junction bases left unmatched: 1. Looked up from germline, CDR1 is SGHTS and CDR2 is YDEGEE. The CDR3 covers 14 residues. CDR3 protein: CASSLHRGNSPLHF. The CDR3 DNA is TGTGCCAGCAGCTTGCACAGGGGGAATTCACCCCTCCACTTT.

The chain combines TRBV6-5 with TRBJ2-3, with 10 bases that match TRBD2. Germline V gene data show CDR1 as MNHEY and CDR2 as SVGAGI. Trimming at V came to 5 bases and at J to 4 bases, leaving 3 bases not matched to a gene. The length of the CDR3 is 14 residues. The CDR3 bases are TGTGCCAGCAGTCCTAGCGGGGGTTCAGATACGCAGTATTTT. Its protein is CASSPSGGSDTQYF.

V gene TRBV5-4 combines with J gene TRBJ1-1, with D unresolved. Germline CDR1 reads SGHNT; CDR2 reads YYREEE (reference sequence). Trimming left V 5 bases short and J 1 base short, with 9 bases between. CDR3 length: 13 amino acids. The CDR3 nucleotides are TGTGCCAGCAGACCTCAGACGAACACTGAAGCTTTCTTT. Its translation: CASRPQTNTEAFF.

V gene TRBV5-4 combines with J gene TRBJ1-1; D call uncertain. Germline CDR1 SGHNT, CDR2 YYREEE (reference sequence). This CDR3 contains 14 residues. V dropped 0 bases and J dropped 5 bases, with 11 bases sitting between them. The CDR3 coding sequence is TGTGCCAGCAGCTTGGCGGGGATGAGGACTGAAGCTTTCTTT. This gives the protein CASSLAGMRTEAFF.

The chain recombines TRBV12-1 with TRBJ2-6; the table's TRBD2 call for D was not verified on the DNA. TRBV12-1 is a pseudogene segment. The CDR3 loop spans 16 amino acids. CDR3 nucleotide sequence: TGTGCCAGCAGGCTCGGGGGGGAACATGAGGCCAACGTCCTGACTTTC. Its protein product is CASRLGGEHEANVLTF.

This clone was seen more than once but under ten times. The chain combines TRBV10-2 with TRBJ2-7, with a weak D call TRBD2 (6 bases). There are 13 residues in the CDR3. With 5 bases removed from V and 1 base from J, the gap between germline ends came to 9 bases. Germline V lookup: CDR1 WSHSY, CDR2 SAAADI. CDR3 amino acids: CASSLGGSYEQYV. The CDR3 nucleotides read TGCGCCAGCAGTTTGGGGGGTTCCTACGAGCAGTACGTC.

The CDR3 protein is CASSIRTSGLKPTDTQYF. The CDR3 bases are TGTGCCAGTAGTATCAGGACTAGCGGGCTAAAACCCACAGATACGCAGTATTTT. The genes are TRBV19 and TRBJ2-3; 11 bases are shared with TRBD2. Trimming at V came to 3 bases and at J to 2 bases, leaving 10 bases not matched to a gene. The CDR3 has 18 residues. Per the germline V gene, CDR1 is LNHDA and CDR2 is SQIVND (reference sequence).

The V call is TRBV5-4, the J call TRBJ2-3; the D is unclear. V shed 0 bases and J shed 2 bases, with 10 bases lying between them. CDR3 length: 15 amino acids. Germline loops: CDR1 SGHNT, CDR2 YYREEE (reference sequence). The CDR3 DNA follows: TGTGCCAGCAGCTTGGCCCGGACCGCCACAGATACGCAGTATTTT. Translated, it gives CASSLARTATDTQYF.

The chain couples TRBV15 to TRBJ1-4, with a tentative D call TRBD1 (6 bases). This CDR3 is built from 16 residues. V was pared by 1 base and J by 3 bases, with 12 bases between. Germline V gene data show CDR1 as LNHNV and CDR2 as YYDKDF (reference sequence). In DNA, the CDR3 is TGTGCCACCAGCAGAGCAACAGGGTCGGCTAATGAAAAACTGTTTTTT. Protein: CATSRATGSANEKLFF.

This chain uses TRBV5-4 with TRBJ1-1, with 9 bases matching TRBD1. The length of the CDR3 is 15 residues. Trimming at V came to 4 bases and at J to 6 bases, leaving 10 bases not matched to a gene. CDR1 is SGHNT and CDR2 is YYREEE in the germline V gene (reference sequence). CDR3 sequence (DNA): TGTGCCAGCAGCGCGGCCGGGACAGGGTTTGCTGAAGCTTTCTTT. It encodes CASSAAGTGFAEAFF.

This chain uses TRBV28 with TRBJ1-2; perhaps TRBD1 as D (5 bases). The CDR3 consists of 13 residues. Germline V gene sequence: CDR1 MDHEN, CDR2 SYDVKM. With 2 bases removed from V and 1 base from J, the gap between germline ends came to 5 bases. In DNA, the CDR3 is TGTGCCAGCAGTTTAGGGGGTAACTATGGCTACACCTTC. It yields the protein CASSLGGNYGYTF.

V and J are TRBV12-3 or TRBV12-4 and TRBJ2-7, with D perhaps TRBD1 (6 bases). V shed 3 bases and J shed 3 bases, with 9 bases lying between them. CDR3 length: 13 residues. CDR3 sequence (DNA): TGTGCCAGCAGTTTGGGACAATACTACGAGCAGTACTTC. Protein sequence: CASSLGQYYEQYF.

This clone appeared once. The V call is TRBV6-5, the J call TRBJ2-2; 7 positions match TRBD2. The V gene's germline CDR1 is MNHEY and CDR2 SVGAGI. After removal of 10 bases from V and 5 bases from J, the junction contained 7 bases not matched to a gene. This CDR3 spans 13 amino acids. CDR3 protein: CATKAAGTGELFF. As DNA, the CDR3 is TGTGCCACCAAGGCAGCGGGAACCGGGGAGCTGTTTTTT.

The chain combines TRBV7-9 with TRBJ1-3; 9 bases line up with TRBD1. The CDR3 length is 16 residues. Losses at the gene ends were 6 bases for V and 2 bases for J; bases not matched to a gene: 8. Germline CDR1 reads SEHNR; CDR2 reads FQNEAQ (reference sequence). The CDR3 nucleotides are TGTGCCAGCAGTTTTACAGGGGGCGTCCCTGGAAACACCATATATTTT. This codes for CASSFTGGVPGNTIYF.

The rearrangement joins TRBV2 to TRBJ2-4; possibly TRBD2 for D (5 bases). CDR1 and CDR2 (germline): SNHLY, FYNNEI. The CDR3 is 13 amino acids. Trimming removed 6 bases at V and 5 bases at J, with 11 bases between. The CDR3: CASRGSIENIQYF. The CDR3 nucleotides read TGTGCCAGCAGGGGGAGTATTGAAAACATTCAGTACTTC.

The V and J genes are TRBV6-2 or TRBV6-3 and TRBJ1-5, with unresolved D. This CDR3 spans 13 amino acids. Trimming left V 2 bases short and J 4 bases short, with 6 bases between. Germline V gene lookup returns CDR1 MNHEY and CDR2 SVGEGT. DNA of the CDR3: TGTGCCAGCAGTTACCGAGGGAATCAGCCCCAGCATTTT. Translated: CASSYRGNQPQHF.

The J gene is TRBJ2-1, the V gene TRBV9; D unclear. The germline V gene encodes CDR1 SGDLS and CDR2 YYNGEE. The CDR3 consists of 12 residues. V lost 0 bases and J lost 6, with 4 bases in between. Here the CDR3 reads CASSVGANEQFF. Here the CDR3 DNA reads TGTGCCAGCAGCGTAGGGGCCAATGAGCAGTTCTTC.

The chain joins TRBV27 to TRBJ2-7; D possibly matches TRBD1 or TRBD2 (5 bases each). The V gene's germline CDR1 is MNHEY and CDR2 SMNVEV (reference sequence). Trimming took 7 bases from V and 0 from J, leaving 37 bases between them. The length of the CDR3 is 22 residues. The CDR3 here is CASKLRVAAGPYRSPSSYEQYF. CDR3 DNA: TGTGCCAGCAAGTTGAGGGTCGCCGCAGGGCCCTACAGATCCCCTAGCTCCTACGAGCAGTACTTC.

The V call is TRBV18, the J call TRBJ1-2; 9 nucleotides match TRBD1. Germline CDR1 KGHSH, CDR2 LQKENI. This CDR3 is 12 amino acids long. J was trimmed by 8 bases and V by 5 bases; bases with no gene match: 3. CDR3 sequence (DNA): TGTGCCAGCTCATGGGACAGGGAAGGCTACACCTTC. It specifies CASSWDREGYTF.

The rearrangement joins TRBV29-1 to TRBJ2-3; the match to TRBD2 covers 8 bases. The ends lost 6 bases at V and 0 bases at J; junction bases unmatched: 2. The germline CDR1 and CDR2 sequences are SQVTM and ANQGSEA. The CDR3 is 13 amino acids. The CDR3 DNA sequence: TGCAGCGTCGCGGGGGGAAGCACAGATACGCAGTATTTT. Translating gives CSVAGGSTDTQYF.

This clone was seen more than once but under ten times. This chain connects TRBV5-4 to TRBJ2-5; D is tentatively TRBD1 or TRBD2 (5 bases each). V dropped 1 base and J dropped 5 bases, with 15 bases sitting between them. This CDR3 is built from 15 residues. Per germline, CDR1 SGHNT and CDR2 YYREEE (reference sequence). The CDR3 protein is CASSLRRGESETQYF. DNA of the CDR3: TGTGCCAGCAGCTTGCGACGGGGCGAGTCCGAGACCCAGTACTTC. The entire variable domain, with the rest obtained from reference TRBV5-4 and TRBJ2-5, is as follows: ETGVTQSPTHLIKTRGQQVTLRCSSQSGHNTVSWYQQALGQGPQFIFQYYREEENGRGNFPPRFSGLQFPNYSSELNVNALELDDSALYLCASSLRRGESETQYFGPGTRLLVL.